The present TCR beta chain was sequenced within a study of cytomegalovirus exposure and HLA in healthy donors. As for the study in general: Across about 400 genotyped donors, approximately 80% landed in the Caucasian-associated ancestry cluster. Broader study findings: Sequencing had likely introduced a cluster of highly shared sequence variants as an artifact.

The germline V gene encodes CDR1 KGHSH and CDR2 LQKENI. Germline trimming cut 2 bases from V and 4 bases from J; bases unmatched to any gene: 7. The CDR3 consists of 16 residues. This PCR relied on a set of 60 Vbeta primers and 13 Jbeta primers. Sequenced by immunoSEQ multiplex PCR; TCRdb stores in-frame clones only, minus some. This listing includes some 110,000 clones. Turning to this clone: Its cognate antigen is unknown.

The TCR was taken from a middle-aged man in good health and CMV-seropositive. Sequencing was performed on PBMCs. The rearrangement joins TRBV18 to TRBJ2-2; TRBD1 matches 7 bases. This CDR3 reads CASSPSQGISTGELFF. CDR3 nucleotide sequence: TGTGCCAGCTCACCATCACAGGGGATAAGCACCGGGGAGCTGTTTTTT. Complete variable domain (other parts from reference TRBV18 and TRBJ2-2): NAGVMQNPRHLVRRRGQEARLRCSPMKGHSHVYWYRQLPEEGLKFMVYLQKENIIDESGMPKERFSAEFPKEGPSILRIQQVVRGDSAAYFCASSPSQGISTGELFFGEGSRLTVL.